The 26 T cell receptor beta chains given below trace back to one sample, sequenced in a study of shared clonotypes between healthy human individuals (dated by TCRdb to the early 2020s). For the CD8 naive samples, CD45RO-negative cells were positively selected for CCR7, yielding a CD45RA+CCR7+ population from which TemRA cells were excluded. Libraries were built with the immunoSEQ multiplex PCR assay. In TCRdb, the immuneACCESS table is reduced to in-frame sequences with V and J assigned. These tables do not hold every clone; where another copy was compared, an unresolved V gene accounts for under half, and the others remain unexplained. This sample gives hundreds of thousands of clones in total; 90% to 95% of them show up just once. Of the sample, around 24% falls within the top ten clones. Sequenced material: naive CD8+ T cells sorted from blood. The cell subset or site label, read with the paper, signifies: CD45RA+CCR7+. Source of these receptors: a man aged 25-45 years in good health.

The chain employs TRBV11-2 and TRBJ1-1, with D maybe TRBD1 (6 bases). Germline V gives CDR1 SGHAT, CDR2 FQNNGV. The CDR3 totals 16 residues. Trimming cost V 3 bases and J 5 bases, with 19 bases left between them. CDR3: CASSLVGGVQGTEAFF. The CDR3 nucleotides read TGTGCCAGCAGCTTGGTGGGGGGGGTACAGGGTACTGAAGCTTTCTTT.

V is TRBV14 and J is TRBJ2-5, with D perhaps TRBD2 (5 bases). The CDR3 runs 16 residues. Trimming cost V 2 bases and J 0 bases, with 13 bases left between them. CDR1 is SGHDN, CDR2 FVKESK, per germline. The CDR3 reads CASSQFTRRYQETQYF. The CDR3 DNA sequence: TGTGCCAGCAGCCAATTCACCAGGAGGTACCAAGAGACCCAGTACTTC.

V is TRBV29-1 and J is TRBJ2-7, with 7 nucleotides matching TRBD1. The CDR3 has 14 residues. V dropped 5 bases and J dropped 5; count of bases not matched to a gene: 12. Germline CDR1 SQVTM, CDR2 ANQGSEA. CDR3 in DNA: TGCAGCGTTCGAGGGGGCTTATACTGGGACGAGCAGTACTTC. It codes for CSVRGGLYWDEQYF.

The sample holds a few counts of this clone. The identical CDR3 is also encoded by other nucleotide sequences in the sample. The genes are TRBV27 and TRBJ2-7, with TRBD2 matching 11 bases. The germline gives CDR1 MNHEY, CDR2 SMNVEV (reference sequence). J lost 6 bases, V lost 6 bases, and 7 bases had no gene match. CDR3 length equals 14 residues. CDR3 residues: CASSLSGRAFEQYF. Here the CDR3 DNA reads TGTGCCAGCAGCCTTAGCGGGAGGGCCTTCGAGCAGTACTTC.

The chain has TRBV5-1 and TRBJ2-1; 8 bases agree with TRBD2. CDR1 and CDR2 (germline): SGHRS, YFSETQ. CDR3 length: 15 residues. With 4 bases clipped from V and 6 bases from J, the junction kept 9 bases outside the gene matches. The CDR3: CASSPHPREVNEQFF. The DNA of the CDR3 is TGCGCCAGCAGCCCTCACCCGCGGGAGGTCAATGAGCAGTTCTTC.

The V gene is TRBV29-1, the J gene TRBJ1-2; D is possibly TRBD1 (5 bases). Germline V gene lookup returns CDR1 SQVTM and CDR2 ANQGSEA. Trimming left V 2 bases short and J 7 bases short, with 26 bases between. The CDR3 sequence is 17 residues long. The CDR3 is CSVEFFGAQLTFAGYTF. CDR3 bases: TGCAGCGTTGAATTCTTCGGGGCACAGCTAACCTTCGCTGGCTACACCTTC.

The chain recombines TRBV9 with TRBJ2-7, with TRBD1 as a possible D gene (6 bases). The CDR3 is made up of 15 amino acids. Trimming stripped 0 bases from V and 4 bases from J, with 14 bases between. Germline CDR1 and CDR2: SGDLS and YYNGEE. The CDR3, as DNA: TGTGCCAGCAGCGTAGCTTCGGGACAACTATACGAGCAGTACTTC. Its translation: CASSVASGQLYEQYF.

In its sample, this clone was seen once. The chain carries TRBV7-9 and TRBJ1-2; D may be TRBD1 (5 bases). V lost 1 base and J 3 bases, leaving 12 bases between the germline ends. Germline loops: CDR1 SEHNR, CDR2 FQNEAQ (reference sequence). The CDR3 sequence is 15 residues long. The CDR3 DNA sequence: TGTGCCAGCAGCTTAGGGGACCTCCTTTACTATGGCTACACCTTC. The encoded protein is CASSLGDLLYYGYTF.

This chain uses TRBV28 with TRBJ2-2; D uncertain. Trimming stripped 5 bases from V and 7 bases from J, with 2 bases between. This CDR3 spans 10 amino acids. Germline V gene data show CDR1 as MDHEN and CDR2 as SYDVKM. The CDR3 protein is CASSHGELFF. For the CDR3, the DNA is TGTGCCAGCAGTCACGGGGAGCTGTTTTTT.

The rearrangement links TRBV9 to TRBJ2-2; 9 nucleotides match TRBD1. CDR1 and CDR2 from the germline V gene are SGDLS and YYNGEE. V shed 5 bases and J 3 bases; nucleotides not matched to a gene: 8. The CDR3 contains 16 residues. CDR3 bases: TGTGCCAGCAGTCTCACAGGGGGCGCGGACACCGGGGAGCTGTTTTTT. It is translated as CASSLTGGADTGELFF.

DNA of the CDR3: TGTGCCAGCAGGCCCGGGACAGGCCTTTACGAGCAGTACTTC. Translation gives CASRPGTGLYEQYF. The chain recombines TRBV7-9 with TRBJ2-7; 8 nucleotides line up with TRBD1. Per germline, CDR1 SEHNR and CDR2 FQNEAQ (reference sequence). This CDR3 has 14 amino acids. The ends lost 6 bases at V and 4 bases at J; junction bases unmatched: 8.

The rearrangement uses TRBV28 and TRBJ2-1; D gene unclear. The CDR3 is 14 amino acids. Trimming stripped 8 bases from V and 0 bases from J, with 11 bases between. The germline gives CDR1 MDHEN, CDR2 SYDVKM. CDR3 coding DNA: TGTGCCAGCGTGCTTGCAAGCTCCTACAATGAGCAGTTCTTC. It codes for CASVLASSYNEQFF.

The rearrangement uses TRBV5-6 and TRBJ1-1; TRBD1 is a possible D gene (5 bases). Trimming shortened V by 4 bases and J by 1 base, and 11 bases separated the two germline ends. Germline values: CDR1 SGHDT, CDR2 YYEEEE. This CDR3 comprises 14 residues. In DNA form, the CDR3 reads TGTGCCAGCAGCCAGTTGGGGCAGAACACTGAAGCTTTCTTT. Translated, it gives CASSQLGQNTEAFF.

V usage is TRBV5-4 and J usage is TRBJ2-3, with TRBD2 as a possible D gene (6 bases). CDR3 size: 15 residues. CDR1 and CDR2 from the germline V gene are SGHNT and YYREEE (reference sequence). V was cut by 1 base and J by 0 bases, with 9 bases left in between. This CDR3 reads CASSLRGRSTDTQYF. The CDR3 DNA reads as TGTGCCAGCAGCTTGCGGGGGAGGAGCACAGATACGCAGTATTTT.

This rearrangement joins TRBV9 to TRBJ1-2, with a weak D call TRBD1 (5 bases). The CDR3 has 18 residues. Trimming pared 0 bases from V and 3 bases from J, leaving 21 bases between. Germline V CDR1 and CDR2: SGDLS, YYNGEE. The CDR3 DNA is TGTGCCAGCAGCGTAGCGCGGGAGGAGACAGCATCCCACTATGGCTACACCTTC. It yields the protein CASSVAREETASHYGYTF.

This clone was seen only a few times. Other DNA sequences in the same sample also yield this CDR3. V gene TRBV27 combines with J gene TRBJ2-1; no firm D call. V gave up 3 bases and J gave up 3 bases, with 3 bases separating them. Germline V CDR1 and CDR2: MNHEY, SMNVEV (reference sequence). The CDR3 contains 12 residues. CDR3 in amino acids: CASSLNYNEQFF. The CDR3 DNA follows: TGTGCCAGCAGTTTGAACTACAATGAGCAGTTCTTC.

This chain connects TRBV15 to TRBJ2-3; 7 positions match TRBD2. Germline trimming cut 5 bases from V and 3 bases from J; bases unmatched to any gene: 11. CDR1 and CDR2 from the germline V gene are LNHNV and YYDKDF (reference sequence). The CDR3 is 16 amino acids. The CDR3 sequence is CATSAVHAGETDTQYF. The CDR3 DNA is TGTGCCACCAGCGCCGTTCACGCGGGAGAGACAGATACGCAGTATTTT. The full variable domain, in which reference TRBV15 and TRBJ2-3 provide the parts outside the CDR3, is DAMVIQNPRYQVTQFGKPVTLSCSQTLNHNVMYWYQQKSSQAPKLLFHYYDKDFNNEADTPDNFQSRRPNTSFCFLDIRSPGLGDTAMYLCATSAVHAGETDTQYFGPGTRLTVL.

V and J are TRBV4-1 and TRBJ2-1, with a possible D match to TRBD1 (6 bases). This CDR3 spans 13 amino acids. V gave up 2 bases and J gave up 5 bases, with 7 bases separating them. The germline V gene has CDR1 MGHRA and CDR2 YSYEKL. CDR3 region: CASSQRQDNEQFF. The CDR3 nucleotides read TGCGCCAGCAGCCAAAGACAGGACAATGAGCAGTTCTTC.

The rearrangement uses TRBV5-1 and TRBJ2-5, with D possibly being TRBD2 (6 bases). The closer fit of TRBJ2-7 to the DNA end suggests the J call may be wrong. Germline values: CDR1 SGHRS, CDR2 YFSETQ. The CDR3 length is 13 residues. The DNA for the CDR3 is TGCGCCAGCTCGACCGGGACTGGGTACGAGCAGTACTTC. It translates to CASSTGTGYEQYF.

A single count supports this clone. The chain is built from TRBV28 and TRBJ2-7; possibly TRBD2 for D (5 bases). Trimming shortened V by 5 bases and J by 2 bases, and 19 bases separated the two germline ends. The germline gives CDR1 MDHEN, CDR2 SYDVKM. This CDR3 is 16 amino acids long. The CDR3 loop reads CASSPEGVLIPYEQYF. CDR3 nucleotides: TGTGCCAGCAGTCCCGAGGGAGTCCTCATACCCTACGAGCAGTACTTC.

The V call is TRBV10-2, the J call TRBJ2-7, with D hard to call. Trimming cost V 0 bases and J 2 bases, with 8 bases left between them. The CDR3 is 14 amino acids. Looked up from germline, CDR1 is WSHSY and CDR2 is SAAADI. CDR3: CASSESVSPYEQYF. The CDR3 DNA follows: TGCGCCAGCAGTGAGTCGGTGTCCCCCTACGAGCAGTACTTC.

The chain recombines TRBV10-1 with TRBJ1-1; no reliable D call. The V gene's germline CDR1 is WNHNN and CDR2 SYGVQD (reference sequence). Trimming shortened V by 2 bases and J by 6 bases, and 10 bases separated the two germline ends. The CDR3 has 13 amino acids. The CDR3 reads CASSEQGSPEAFF. Here the CDR3 DNA reads TGCGCCAGCAGTGAGCAAGGGAGCCCTGAAGCTTTCTTT.

This clone was picked up a small number of times. CDR3 DNA sequence: TGTGCCAGCAGCGTAGGGGACAGGCCGAACACCGGGGAGCTGTTTTTT. Its protein product is CASSVGDRPNTGELFF. The rearrangement joins TRBV9 to TRBJ2-2; 8 positions agree with TRBD1. In germline, CDR1 is SGDLS, CDR2 YYNGEE. CDR3 length: 16 amino acids. The V gene end was trimmed by 0 bases and the J gene end by 0 bases; junction bases not matched to a gene: 1. The full variable domain, its missing parts supplied by reference TRBV9 and TRBJ2-2, is DSGVTQTPKHLITATGQRVTLRCSPRSGDLSVYWYQQSLDQGLQFLIQYYNGEERAKGNILERFSAQQFPDLHSELNLSSLELGDSALYFCASSVGDRPNTGELFFGEGSRLTVL.

The CDR3: CASSEGGETQYF. CDR3 in DNA: TGTGCCAGTAGTGAGGGGGGGGAGACCCAGTACTTC. The chain combines TRBV19 with TRBJ2-5, with D tentatively TRBD2 (7 bases). CDR3 length equals 12 residues. The germline gives CDR1 LNHDA, CDR2 SQIVND (reference sequence). Trimming left V 5 bases short and J 5 bases short, with 9 bases between.

The chain is built from TRBV19 and TRBJ2-5; D is possibly TRBD1 (5 bases). This CDR3 has 16 amino acids. Germline CDR1 and CDR2: LNHDA and SQIVND (reference sequence). V lost 5 bases to trimming and J lost 4 bases, with 20 bases between them. The CDR3 region has the DNA TGTGCCAGTAGTTTGATTTGGTCCAGGCAGGGAGAGACCCAGTACTTC. This sequence encodes CASSLIWSRQGETQYF.

The rearrangement joins TRBV10-3 to TRBJ2-7; either TRBD1 or TRBD2 may fit D (6 bases each). The CDR3 runs to 13 residues. Germline CDR1 ENHRY, CDR2 SYGVKD. V lost 0 bases and J lost 5, with 8 bases in between. Here the CDR3 DNA reads TGTGCCATCAGTGAGTCAGGGGGGAACGAGCAGTACTTC. Amino acids: CAISESGGNEQYF.